This T cell receptor beta chain came from a study of cytomegalovirus exposure and HLA in healthy donors listed by TCRdb under 2017. Broadly, across the study: An earlier analysis of 550 to 700 of the donors reported 250 to 300 Gb of sequence data and 120 million or so unique TCR beta sequences from 190 million or so T cells. Rather than using new phenotypic data, the later analysis identified candidate immune exposures from TCR beta sequences and from how often those sequences occurred across donors. Class I and class II HLA loci were covered by the typing at four-digit resolution. A handful of DR-DQ haplotypes were handled as single units for association and clustering because linkage in the cohort was strong. Alongside the repertoire data, information on donor age, sex, ethnicity and CMV serostatus was compiled. About 320 gigabases of sequencing data and 70 million to 100 million unique TCR sequences were included in an early release covering roughly 600 HLA-typed donors. The genetic ancestry cluster associated with self-reported Caucasian donors included around 76% of the roughly 400 genotyped donors. Across 300 to 400 genotyped donors of the cohort, an average of approximately 220,000 unique TCR beta nucleotide sequences per donor were sequenced, and roughly 17% of those sequences were non-productive. The study used immunosequencing to profile the T cell repertoires of around 600 subjects and linked those repertoires to cytomegalovirus serostatus. The study aimed to test whether signatures of past pathogen exposure could be identified by cataloging public T cell receptors. All discovery cohort repertoires had been generated using a single sequencing platform. A separate validation cohort of about 110 different subjects was used in addition to the approximately 610-subject first cohort. A later analysis re-analyzed previously published TCR beta repertoires from approximately 700 donors and added high-resolution HLA genotyping to study TCR occurrence patterns. High-throughput TCR immunosequencing, statistical association of individual TCRs with disease status, and machine learning were combined to predict cytomegalovirus infection status. Genome-wide SNP genotypes for about three fifths of the 666 donors were used in a later genetic analysis, which treated that subset as a discovery cohort. Typing coverage varied by locus: roughly 629-630 donors for A, B, C, DRB1 and DQB1; 522 for DQA1; about 570 for DPA1; under 490 for DPB1. To decide whether each TCR beta V gene segment behaved as functional or pseudogenic, an earlier analysis of nearly 600 of the donors relied on high-throughput TCR beta sequencing. Results the study describes overall, beyond this receptor: The cohort was sequenced for TCR beta chains only, and without alpha or paired-chain data the features that could be detected were limited. While some public TCRs were present in many individuals, most TCR sequences turned up only very rarely across donors. In a later analysis, several top co-occurrence clusters were reported to appear linked to parvovirus B19, influenza, CMV and Epstein-Barr virus. A later genetic analysis reported fewer N-insertions in productive TCRs among donors in an Asian-associated ancestry cluster than the approximately 670-donor mean. Some IMGT-functional V segments, including TRBV6-2 and TRBV6-3, could not be distinguished by the 87-base-pair reads and were therefore excluded. Specific HLA alleles were associated with 16,951 TCR beta sequences at a false discovery rate of 0.05 in a later analysis. It was suggested by the authors that the approach could potentially be generalized to other disease states and immunological phenotypes. Presence/absence analyses assumed roughly uniform sequencing depth across donors, an assumption that may not hold. A few of the identified cytomegalovirus-associated TCR beta chains were confirmed in vitro to be specific for cytomegalovirus antigens. A further reported finding was that TCR beta sequences accurately predicted the HLA-A and HLA-B alleles for most subjects in the first cohort. Because counts were too low, seventeen rarely observed V segments, including chromosome 9 orphons, were excluded from the earlier analysis of 587 of the donors. In a later analysis, HLA-associated TCR beta chains showed more clonal expansion and lower generation probabilities than non-associated chains that were equally common. Correlated functional status among segregating V segments might be attributable to linkage disequilibrium, but an unknown experimental factor could not be ruled out. A cluster of highly shared sequence variants was judged likely to be a technical artifact of the sequencing pipeline. In the study, about 150 TCR beta chains were listed as associated with cytomegalovirus. When HLA alleles, especially DR and DQ, strongly co-occurred, TCR associations were difficult to assign to individual alleles. Most CMV-associated TCR beta chains appeared to be HLA-restricted in a later analysis, and the HLA associations seemed to be driven largely by CMV exposure. In a later genetic analysis, a missense DCLRE1C variant was associated with V-gene and J-gene trimming of TCR beta chains, and the association was replicated in an independent cohort. The only immune exposure information available for the cohort was CMV serostatus. Because HLA typing was unavailable for some donors at each locus, only the typed subset was used in association tests. Cytomegalovirus status was reported to be diagnosed by the classifier with high specificity and sensitivity in both the original and validation cohorts. In an earlier analysis of some 540 of the donors, most TCR beta V segments appeared in productive rearrangements about 87% or about 30% of the time, broadly matching IMGT annotations. According to a later analysis, TCR association rates differed among HLA loci, with DRB1 alleles showing the most associated TCRs and HLA-C alleles showing the fewest.

At the junction V is shortened by 4 bases and J by 5 bases, with 15 bases in between. CDR1 and CDR2, looked up from the germline V gene, are SGDLS and YYNGEE. The CDR3 has 14 amino acids, counting the end cysteine and phenylalanine. Only the CDR3 region is kept as DNA, spanning 42 bases read in frame from base 1. For this clone: Its cognate antigen has yet to be identified. Per-base qualities were not stored, and no clone one base away is much larger.

In total, 500 to 700 healthy bone marrow donors made up the cohort. Cohort members were all nominally healthy when sampled, although unrecorded immune exposures were likely present. The donor tested CMV seronegative, placing the donor among the 350 to 400 seronegative members of the cohort. Every donor gave a peripheral blood sample, and the peripheral blood mononuclear cells from that sample were used for TCR beta sequencing. Genomic DNA extraction from the blood cell samples was performed with the Qiagen DNeasy Blood Extraction Kit. The library was built by means of the immunoSEQ multiplex PCR assay. The multiplex PCR relied on a mix of 60 forward primers for TCR Vbeta segments and 13 reverse primers for TCR Jbeta segments. The CDR3 region of rearranged TCR beta genes was amplified from genomic DNA by a multiplex PCR assay. The amplified TCR beta libraries were sequenced on the Illumina HiSeq System as 87-base-pair reads. The study's processing was this. Across the roughly 600 repertoires, a later analysis counted roughly 77 million unique TCR beta chains, 9 million to 14 million of which were shared by at least two donors. To remove PCR and sequencing errors, raw reads were error-corrected and collapsed into unique sequences using a nearest-neighbor algorithm that merged closely related sequences. CDR3 sequences were aligned to IMGT reference sequences to assign V, D and J gene segments. Each retained sequence needed at least a six-nucleotide match to both a V gene segment and a J gene segment. Rearrangements were called productive when the CDR3 lacked stop codons and stayed in frame with V and J; all others were non-productive. CDR3 was defined by IMGT convention, running from the second conserved V-encoded cysteine to the conserved J-encoded phenylalanine. The earlier analysis of a few hundred of the donors excluded sequences that lacked an unambiguous match to a single V gene segment. In an earlier analysis of approximately 500 of the donors, a V segment was called functional when productive rearrangements were above 56.7%, and segregating when the standard deviation between donors exceeded 5%. A statistical classification framework was built to diagnose cytomegalovirus status from the catalog of TCR beta chain sequences. In a later analysis, TCR nucleotide sequences were compared against IMGT/GENE-DB human TR gene sequences so that V and J genes could be assigned. Using the TCRdist pipeline, a later analysis assigned CDR3 sequences along with most-parsimonious VDJ recombination scenarios. In a later analysis, every TCR beta chain was defined by the combination of its CDR3 amino acid sequence and its V-gene family, and reads without a unique V-gene family were dropped. To address suspected cross-contamination and a sequencing artifact, a later analysis removed 450 to 700 highly shared, low-generation-probability nucleotide sequences. A later analysis calculated a clonal expansion index for each public chain from normalized within-repertoire ranks of inferred template counts. In a later analysis, generation probabilities were computed using a VDJ recombination model fitted to out-of-frame rearrangements, and the results were checked against IGoR. Hypergeometric tests were used in a later analysis to score TCR-TCR, TCR-HLA and TCR-CMV co-occurrence, with a repertoire-size bias correction applied to the TCR pairs. False discovery rates were estimated in a later analysis by permuting HLA or CMV assignments 20 times. In a later analysis, co-occurring TCRs were grouped using DBSCAN, and TCRdist sequence similarity was added for clustering within HLA-allele-positive subsets. Repertoires with fewer than 30,000 or more than 120,000 public chains, plus five repertoires with anomalous nucleotide sharing, were excluded from co-occurrence clustering. TCRdb limited this immuneACCESS table to in-frame rearrangements with V and J called. A share of clones is missing; checked studies link under half to unresolved V genes, and the rest is unexplained. V and J calls plus clone size are reproduced from that table; the DNA served to infer D and trimming. The sample table shows about 180,000 clones, and roughly four fifths are seen once. In total, the top ten clones hold around 3% of the sample.

The sample taken for sequencing was PBMCs. This sequence uses TRBV9 and TRBJ1-2; the D gene is perhaps TRBD1, from 5 matching bases. The sequence derives from a male donor in good health and CMV-seronegative. The CDR3 corresponds to CASSSRDGRYGYTF. At the DNA level, the sequence is TGTGCCAGCAGCTCGCGGGACGGAAGATATGGCTACACCTTC.